This is a list of T cell receptor beta chains from one sample in a study of T cell repertoires in cytomegalovirus infection. Via MiXCR, TCRdb re-called the reads, giving one row per CDR3 protein. The sample includes about 890,000 distinct CDR3 sequences, around a third of them seen just once. What these receptors recognize is not known. The source material was cultured CD8+ T cells from PBMCs, sampled from culture after CMV antigen stimulation. The receptors were gathered from a human donor in good health (CMV status not recorded). Some clones in this sample may be carry-over from other donors' samples. CDR3s include the opening cysteine and the closing phenylalanine or tryptophan. Fields, in order: V gene, J gene, D gene, clone size, CDR3 DNA, CDR3 protein. D genes are given only for firm matches. Size values are once, few and many counts, or a class for expanded clones, and some rows have none.

TRBV5-8	TRBJ1-4	TRBD1	-	TGTGCCAGCAGCATGGGACAGTCTCATGAAAAACTGTTTTTT	CASSMGQSHEKLFF
TRBV12-3/TRBV12-4	TRBJ1-2	-	few	TGTGCCAGCAGTTTAGCGCTGTACTATGGCTACACCTTC	CASSLALYYGYTF
TRBV19	TRBJ1-1	-	few	TGTGCCAGTAGTATTGACAGGAACACTGAAGCTTTCTTT	CASSIDRNTEAFF
TRBV7-9	TRBJ2-4	TRBD2	many	TGTGCCAGCAGCCATACCGCAGCGGGGATAGCCAAAAACATTCAGTACTTC	CASSHTAAGIAKNIQYF
TRBV5-6	TRBJ2-3	-	-	TGTGCCAGCAGCTTGGGGGTAGGAGCAGGGTTGGCCGCAGATACGCAGTATTTT	CASSLGVGAGLAADTQYF
TRBV28	TRBJ2-1	TRBD2	-	TGTGCCAGCAGTTCCGGGGGGGCGGATGAGCAGTTCTTC	CASSSGGADEQFF
TRBV29-1	TRBJ2-3	-	-	TGCAGCGCCCTATCAACTAGCACAGATACGCAGTATTTT	CSALSTSTDTQYF
TRBV2	TRBJ2-5	-	-	TGTGCCAGCAGGTGGTCGCGGGGGCGCCAAGAGACCCAGTACTTC	CASRWSRGRQETQYF
TRBV6-1	TRBJ2-7	TRBD1	-	TGTGCCAGCACTGGTACCGGGACAGTCTCCTACGAGCAGTACTTC	CASTGTGTVSYEQYF
TRBV6-2/TRBV6-3	TRBJ1-6	-	-	TGTGCCAGCAGACAACCAACAGGGAATTCACCCCTCCACTTT	CASRQPTGNSPLHF
TRBV12-3/TRBV12-4	TRBJ2-5	TRBD2	-	TGTGCCAGCAGTTTCTGGGCGGGGGAAGGGGAGACCCAGTACTTC	CASSFWAGEGETQYF
TRBV7-9	TRBJ2-7	TRBD2	-	TGTGCCAGCAGCTTTGGGCCGGGGGGCTACGAGCAGTACTTC	CASSFGPGGYEQYF